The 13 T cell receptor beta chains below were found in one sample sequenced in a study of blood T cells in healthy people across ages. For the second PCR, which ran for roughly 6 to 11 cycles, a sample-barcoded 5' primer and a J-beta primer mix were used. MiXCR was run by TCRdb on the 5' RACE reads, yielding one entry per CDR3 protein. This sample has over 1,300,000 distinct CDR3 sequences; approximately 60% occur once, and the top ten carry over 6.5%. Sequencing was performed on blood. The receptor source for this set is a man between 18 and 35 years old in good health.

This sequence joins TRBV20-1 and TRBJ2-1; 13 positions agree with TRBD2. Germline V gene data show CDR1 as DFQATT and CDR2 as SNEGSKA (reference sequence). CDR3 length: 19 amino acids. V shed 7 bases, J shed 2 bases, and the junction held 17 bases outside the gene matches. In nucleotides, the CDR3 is TGCAGTGTTAGGGAGTCCGGGACTAGCGGGGCACCACCCTACAATGAGCAGTTCTTC. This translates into CSVRESGTSGAPPYNEQFF.

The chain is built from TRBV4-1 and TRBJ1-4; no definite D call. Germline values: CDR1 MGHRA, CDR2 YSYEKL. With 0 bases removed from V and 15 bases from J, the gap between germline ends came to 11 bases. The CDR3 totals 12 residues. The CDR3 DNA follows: TGCGCCAGCAGCCAAGAAATGGTGAACTTGTTTTTT. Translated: CASSQEMVNLFF.

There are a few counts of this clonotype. The CDR3 DNA is TGCGCCAGCAGCTTAAACCCGGGGGGACTAGCGTCCTACGAGCAGTACTTC. Translating gives CASSLNPGGLASYEQYF. J is TRBJ2-7 and V is TRBV5-1, with TRBD2 matching over 10 bases. The CDR3 is 17 residues long. In germline, CDR1 is SGHRS, CDR2 YFSETQ. The V and J ends lost 2 bases and 1 base, in that order; junction bases with no gene match: 9.

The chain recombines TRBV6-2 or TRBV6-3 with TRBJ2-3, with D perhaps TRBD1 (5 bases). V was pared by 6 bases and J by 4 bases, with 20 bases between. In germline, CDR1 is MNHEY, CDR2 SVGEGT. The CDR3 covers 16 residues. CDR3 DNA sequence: TGTGCCAGCAGCTGGACAAGGGTGTACCTAGCAGATACGCAGTATTTT. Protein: CASSWTRVYLADTQYF.

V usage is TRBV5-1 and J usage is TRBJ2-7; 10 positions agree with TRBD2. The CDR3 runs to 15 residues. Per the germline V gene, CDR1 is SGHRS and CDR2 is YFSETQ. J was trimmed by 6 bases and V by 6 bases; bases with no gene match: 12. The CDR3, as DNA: TGCGCCAGCACCCAGAAAGCGGGAGGGCCGGTCGAGCAGTACTTC. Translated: CASTQKAGGPVEQYF.

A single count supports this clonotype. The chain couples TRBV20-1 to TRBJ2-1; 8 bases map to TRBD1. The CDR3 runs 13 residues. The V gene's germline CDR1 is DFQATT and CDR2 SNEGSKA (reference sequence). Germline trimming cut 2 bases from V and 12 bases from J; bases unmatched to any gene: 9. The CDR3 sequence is CSARRDRWDRQFF. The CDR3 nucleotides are TGCAGTGCTAGACGGGACAGGTGGGATCGGCAGTTCTTC.

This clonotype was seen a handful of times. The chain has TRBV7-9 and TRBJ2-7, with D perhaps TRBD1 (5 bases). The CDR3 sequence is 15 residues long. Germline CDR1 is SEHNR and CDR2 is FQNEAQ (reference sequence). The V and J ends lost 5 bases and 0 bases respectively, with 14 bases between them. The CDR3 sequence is CASSTRTPNSYEQYF. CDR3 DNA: TGTGCCAGCAGCACCAGGACACCCAACTCCTACGAGCAGTACTTC.

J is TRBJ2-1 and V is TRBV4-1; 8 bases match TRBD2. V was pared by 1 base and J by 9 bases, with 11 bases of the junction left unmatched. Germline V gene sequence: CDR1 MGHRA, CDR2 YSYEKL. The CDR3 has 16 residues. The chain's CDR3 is CASSQGIRGGLGEQFF. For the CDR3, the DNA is TGCGCCAGCAGCCAAGGGATACGGGGGGGCCTGGGTGAGCAGTTCTTC.

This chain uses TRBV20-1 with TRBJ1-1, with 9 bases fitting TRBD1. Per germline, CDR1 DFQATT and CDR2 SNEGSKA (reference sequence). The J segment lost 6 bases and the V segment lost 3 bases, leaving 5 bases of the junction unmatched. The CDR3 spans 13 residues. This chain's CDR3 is CSASNRGLAEAFF. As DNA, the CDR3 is TGCAGTGCTAGCAACAGGGGGCTCGCTGAAGCTTTCTTT.

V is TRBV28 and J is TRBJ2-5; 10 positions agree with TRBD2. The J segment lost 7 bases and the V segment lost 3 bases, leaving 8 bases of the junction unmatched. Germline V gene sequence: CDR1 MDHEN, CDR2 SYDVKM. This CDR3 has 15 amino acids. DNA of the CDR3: TGTGCCAGCAGTTTGACAAGCGGGGGGGCGGGGACCCAGTACTTC. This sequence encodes CASSLTSGGAGTQYF.

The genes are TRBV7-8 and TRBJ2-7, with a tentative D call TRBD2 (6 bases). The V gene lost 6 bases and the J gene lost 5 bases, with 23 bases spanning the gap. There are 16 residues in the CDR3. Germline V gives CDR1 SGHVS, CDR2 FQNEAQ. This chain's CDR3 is CASSSMPGMGEDEQYF. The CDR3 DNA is TGTGCCAGCAGTTCCATGCCAGGTATGGGGGAGGACGAGCAGTACTTC.

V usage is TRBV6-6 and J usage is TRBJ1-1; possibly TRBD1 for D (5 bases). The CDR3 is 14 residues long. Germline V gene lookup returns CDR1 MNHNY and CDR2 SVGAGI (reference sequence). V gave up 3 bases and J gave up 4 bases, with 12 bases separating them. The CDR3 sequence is CASSYGASVTEAFF. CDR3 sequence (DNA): TGTGCCAGCAGTTATGGGGCTTCCGTCACTGAAGCTTTCTTT.

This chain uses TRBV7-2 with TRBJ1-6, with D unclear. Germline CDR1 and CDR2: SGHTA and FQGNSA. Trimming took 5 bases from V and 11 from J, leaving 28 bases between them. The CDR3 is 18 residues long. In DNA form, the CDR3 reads TGTGCCAGCAGCCAACGGCGCCTTTTTGGTCTCGAAAGGACACCCCTCCACTTT. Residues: CASSQRRLFGLERTPLHF.